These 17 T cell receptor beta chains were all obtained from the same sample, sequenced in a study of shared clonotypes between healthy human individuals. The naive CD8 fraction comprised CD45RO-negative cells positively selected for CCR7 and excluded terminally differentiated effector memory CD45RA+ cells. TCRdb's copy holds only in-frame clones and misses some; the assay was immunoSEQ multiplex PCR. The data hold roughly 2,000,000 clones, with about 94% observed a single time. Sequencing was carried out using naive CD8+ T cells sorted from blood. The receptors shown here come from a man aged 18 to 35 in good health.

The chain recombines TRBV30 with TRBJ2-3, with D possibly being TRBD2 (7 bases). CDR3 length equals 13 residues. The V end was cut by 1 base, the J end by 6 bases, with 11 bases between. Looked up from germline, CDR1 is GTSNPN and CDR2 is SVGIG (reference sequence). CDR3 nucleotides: TGTGCCTGGAGTGAGGGGGGAGGGGATACGCAGTATTTT. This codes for CAWSEGGGDTQYF.

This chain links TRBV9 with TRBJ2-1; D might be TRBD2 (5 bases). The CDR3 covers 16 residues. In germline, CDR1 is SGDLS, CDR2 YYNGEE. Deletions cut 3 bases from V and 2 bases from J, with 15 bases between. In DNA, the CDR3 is TGTGCCAGCAGCGCCCCCGAGGCGGGCCCCTACAATGAGCAGTTCTTC. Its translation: CASSAPEAGPYNEQFF.

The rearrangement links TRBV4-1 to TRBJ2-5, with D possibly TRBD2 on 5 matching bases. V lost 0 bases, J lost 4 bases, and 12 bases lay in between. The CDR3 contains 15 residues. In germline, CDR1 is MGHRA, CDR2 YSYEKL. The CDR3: CASSQDWLARETQYF. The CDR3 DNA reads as TGCGCCAGCAGCCAAGACTGGCTAGCAAGAGAGACCCAGTACTTC.

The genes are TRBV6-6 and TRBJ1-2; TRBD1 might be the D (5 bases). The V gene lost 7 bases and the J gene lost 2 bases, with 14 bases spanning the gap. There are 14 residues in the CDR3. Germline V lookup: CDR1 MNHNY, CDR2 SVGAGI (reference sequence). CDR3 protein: CASNNLRDNYGYTF. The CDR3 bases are TGTGCCAGCAACAATCTCCGGGACAACTATGGCTACACCTTC.

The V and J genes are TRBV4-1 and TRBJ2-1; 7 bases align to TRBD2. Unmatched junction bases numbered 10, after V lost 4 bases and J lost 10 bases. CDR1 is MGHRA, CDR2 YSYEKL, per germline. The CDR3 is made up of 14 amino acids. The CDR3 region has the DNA TGCGCCAGCAGCCCCTCGCCAGCGGGGAGAGAGCAGTTCTTC. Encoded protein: CASSPSPAGREQFF.

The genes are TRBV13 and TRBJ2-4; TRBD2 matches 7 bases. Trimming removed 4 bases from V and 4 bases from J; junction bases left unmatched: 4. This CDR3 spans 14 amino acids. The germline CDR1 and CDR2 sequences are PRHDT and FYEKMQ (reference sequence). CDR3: CASSSLAVKNIQYF. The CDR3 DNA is TGTGCCAGCAGCTCCCTAGCGGTGAAAAACATTCAGTACTTC. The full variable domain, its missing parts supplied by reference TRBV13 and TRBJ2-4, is AAGVIQSPRHLIKEKRETATLKCYPIPRHDTVYWYQQGPGQDPQFLISFYEKMQSDKGSIPDRFSAQQFSDYHSELNMSSLELGDSALYFCASSSLAVKNIQYFGAGTRLSVL.

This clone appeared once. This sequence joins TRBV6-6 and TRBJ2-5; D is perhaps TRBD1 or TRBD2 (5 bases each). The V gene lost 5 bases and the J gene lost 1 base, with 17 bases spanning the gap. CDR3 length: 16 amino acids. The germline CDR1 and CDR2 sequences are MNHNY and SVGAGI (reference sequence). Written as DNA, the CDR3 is TGTGCCAGCAGTACCGGTGGGGGATTATTCCAAGAGACCCAGTACTTC. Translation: CASSTGGGLFQETQYF.

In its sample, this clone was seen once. The CDR3 region is CASTTGTTVNNEQFF. In nucleotides, the CDR3 is TGTGCCAGCACTACCGGGACGACGGTCAACAATGAGCAGTTCTTC. This chain uses TRBV2 with TRBJ2-1, with D perhaps being TRBD1 or TRBD2 (5 bases each). Trimming took off 7 bases at V and 5 bases at J, with 18 bases between the two ends. The CDR3 extends over 15 amino acids. The V gene's germline CDR1 is SNHLY and CDR2 FYNNEI.

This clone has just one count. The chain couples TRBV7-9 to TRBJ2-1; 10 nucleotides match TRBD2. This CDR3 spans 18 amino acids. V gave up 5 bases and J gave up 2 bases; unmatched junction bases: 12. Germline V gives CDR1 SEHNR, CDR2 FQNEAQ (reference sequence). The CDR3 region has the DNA TGTGCCAGCAGCGCCGGGACTAGCGCTCGAACGGCCTACAATGAGCAGTTCTTC. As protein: CASSAGTSARTAYNEQFF.

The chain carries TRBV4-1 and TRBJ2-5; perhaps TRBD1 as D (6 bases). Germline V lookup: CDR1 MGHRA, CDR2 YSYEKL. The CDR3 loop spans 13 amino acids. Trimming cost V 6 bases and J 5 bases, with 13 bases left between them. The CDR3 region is CASSSRGGETQYF. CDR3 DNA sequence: TGCGCCAGCAGTTCCAGGGGCGGCGAGACCCAGTACTTC.

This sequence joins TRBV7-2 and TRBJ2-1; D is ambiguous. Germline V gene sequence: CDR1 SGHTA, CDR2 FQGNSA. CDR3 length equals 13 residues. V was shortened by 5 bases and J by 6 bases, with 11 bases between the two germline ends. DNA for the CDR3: TGTGCCAGCAGCGAAAAGTTGGGCAATGAGCAGTTCTTC. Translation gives CASSEKLGNEQFF. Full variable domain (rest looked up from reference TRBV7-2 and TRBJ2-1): GAGVSQSPSNKVTEKGKDVELRCDPISGHTALYWYRQSLGQGLEFLIYFQGNSAPDKSGLPSDRFSAERTGGSVSTLTIQRTQQEDSAVYLCASSEKLGNEQFFGPGTRLTVL.

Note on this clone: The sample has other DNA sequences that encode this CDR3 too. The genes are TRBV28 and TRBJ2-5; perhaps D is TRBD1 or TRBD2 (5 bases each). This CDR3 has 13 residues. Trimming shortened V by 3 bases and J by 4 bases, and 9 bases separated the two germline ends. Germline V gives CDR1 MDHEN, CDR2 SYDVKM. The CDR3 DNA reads TGTGCCAGCAGTTTGAGGGGAAGAGAGACCCAGTACTTC. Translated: CASSLRGRETQYF.

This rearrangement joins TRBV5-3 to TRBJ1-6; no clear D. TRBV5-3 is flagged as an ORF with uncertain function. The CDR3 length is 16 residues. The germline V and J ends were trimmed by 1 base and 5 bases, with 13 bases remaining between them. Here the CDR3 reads CARSLLGKSNNSPLHF. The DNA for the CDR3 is TGTGCCAGAAGCTTGCTCGGGAAATCAAATAATTCACCCCTCCACTTT.

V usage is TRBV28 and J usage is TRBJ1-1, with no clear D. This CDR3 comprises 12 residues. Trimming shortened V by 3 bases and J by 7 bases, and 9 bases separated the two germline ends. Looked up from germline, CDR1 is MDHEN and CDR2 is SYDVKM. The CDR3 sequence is CASSFEALEAFF. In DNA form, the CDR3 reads TGTGCCAGCAGTTTTGAAGCACTTGAAGCTTTCTTT.

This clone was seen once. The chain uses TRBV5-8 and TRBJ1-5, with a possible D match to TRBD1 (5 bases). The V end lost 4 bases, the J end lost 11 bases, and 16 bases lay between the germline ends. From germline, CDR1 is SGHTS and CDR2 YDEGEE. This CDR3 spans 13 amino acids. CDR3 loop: CASSPGTDGTQHF. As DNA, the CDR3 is TGTGCCAGCAGCCCCGGGACGGACGGCACCCAGCATTTT.

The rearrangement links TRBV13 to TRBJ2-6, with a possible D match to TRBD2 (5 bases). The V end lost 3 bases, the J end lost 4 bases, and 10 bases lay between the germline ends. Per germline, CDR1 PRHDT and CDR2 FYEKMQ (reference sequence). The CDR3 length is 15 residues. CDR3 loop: CASSFTREGANVLTF. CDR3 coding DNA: TGTGCCAGCAGCTTTACCCGGGAAGGGGCCAACGTCCTGACTTTC.

The CDR3 DNA follows: TGTGCCAGCACTCAGACTCCAGACAGGAGAGCTTTCTTT. This codes for CASTQTPDRRAFF. The chain combines TRBV6-5 with TRBJ1-1; perhaps TRBD1 as D (6 bases). Trimming removed 7 bases at V and 10 bases at J, with 19 bases between. This CDR3 is built from 13 residues. The germline V gene has CDR1 MNHEY and CDR2 SVGAGI.